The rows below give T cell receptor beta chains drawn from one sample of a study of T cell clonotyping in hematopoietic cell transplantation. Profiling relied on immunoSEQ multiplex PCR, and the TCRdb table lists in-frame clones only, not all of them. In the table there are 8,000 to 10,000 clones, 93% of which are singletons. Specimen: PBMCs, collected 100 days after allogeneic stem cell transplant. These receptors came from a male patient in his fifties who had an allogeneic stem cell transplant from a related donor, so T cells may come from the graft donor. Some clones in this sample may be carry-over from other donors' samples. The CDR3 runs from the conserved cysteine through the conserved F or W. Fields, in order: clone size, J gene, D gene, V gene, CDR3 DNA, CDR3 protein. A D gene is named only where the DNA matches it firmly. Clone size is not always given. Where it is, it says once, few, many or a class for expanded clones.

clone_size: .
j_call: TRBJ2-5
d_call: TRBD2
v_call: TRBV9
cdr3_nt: TGTGCCAGCAGCGTAGCCCTAGCGGGGGGGCCAGAGACCCAGTACTTC
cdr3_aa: CASSVALAGGPETQYF

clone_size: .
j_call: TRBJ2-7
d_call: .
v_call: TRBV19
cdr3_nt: TGTGCCAGTAGTCTACGGGGCGAGCTCGAGCAGTACTTC
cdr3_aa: CASSLRGELEQYF

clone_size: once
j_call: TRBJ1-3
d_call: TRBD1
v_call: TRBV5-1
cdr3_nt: TGCGCCAGCAGCCCCGGGACAGAAGGAAACACCATATATTTT
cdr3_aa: CASSPGTEGNTIYF

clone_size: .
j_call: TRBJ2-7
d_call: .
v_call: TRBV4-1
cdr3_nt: TGCGCCAGCAGCCAGAGGCAGGAGCGCGAGCAGTACTTC
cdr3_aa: CASSQRQEREQYF

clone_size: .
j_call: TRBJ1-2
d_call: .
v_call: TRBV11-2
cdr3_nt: TGTGCCAGCAGCTTTCGAAGCAGGGGATTTTCCTATGGCTACACCTTC
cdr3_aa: CASSFRSRGFSYGYTF

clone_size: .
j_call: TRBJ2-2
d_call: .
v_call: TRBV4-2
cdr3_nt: TGTGCCAGCAGCCAAGATCCGGGGGTTCACGGGGAGCTGTTTTTT
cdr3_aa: CASSQDPGVHGELFF

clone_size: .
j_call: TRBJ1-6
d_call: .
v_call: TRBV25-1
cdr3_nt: TGTGCCAGCAGTTCACAGGGAAGGGTTTCACCCCTCCACTTT
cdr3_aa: CASSSQGRVSPLHF

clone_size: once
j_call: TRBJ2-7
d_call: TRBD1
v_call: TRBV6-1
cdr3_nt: TGTGCCAGCAGGGACCTTCTGACAGGGATCGAGCAGTACTTC
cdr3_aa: CASRDLLTGIEQYF

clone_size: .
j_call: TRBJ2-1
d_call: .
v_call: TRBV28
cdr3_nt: TGTGCCAGCAGTTTATACCCGGGGGAGCAGTTCTTC
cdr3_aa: CASSLYPGEQFF

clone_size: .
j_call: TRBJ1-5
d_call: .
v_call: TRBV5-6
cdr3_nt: TGTGCCAGCAGCTCCATTACAGGGAGCGCCCAGCATTTT
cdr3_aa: CASSSITGSAQHF

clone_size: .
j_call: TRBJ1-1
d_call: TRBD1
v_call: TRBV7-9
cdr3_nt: TGTGCCAGCAGCCCGACAGGGGGTAAGAACACTGAAGCTTTCTTT
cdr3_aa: CASSPTGGKNTEAFF

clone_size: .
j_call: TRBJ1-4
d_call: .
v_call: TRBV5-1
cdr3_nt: TGCGCCAGCAGCTCTAATACAGGGACTAATGAAAAACTGTTTTTT
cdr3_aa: CASSSNTGTNEKLFF

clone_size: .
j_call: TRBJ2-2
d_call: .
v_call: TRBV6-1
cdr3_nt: TGTGCCAGCAGATGGGACATTCTCACCGGGGAGCTGTTTTTT
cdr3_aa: CASRWDILTGELFF

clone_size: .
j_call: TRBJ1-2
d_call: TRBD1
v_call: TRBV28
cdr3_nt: TGTGCCAGCACCCCCCGGGACAGGAGTGACTATGGCTACACCTTC
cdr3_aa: CASTPRDRSDYGYTF

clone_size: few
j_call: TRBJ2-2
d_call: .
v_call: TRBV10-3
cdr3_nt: TGTGCCATCGGGTCCGGGGCGAACACCGGGGAGCTGTTTTTT
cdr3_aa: CAIGSGANTGELFF

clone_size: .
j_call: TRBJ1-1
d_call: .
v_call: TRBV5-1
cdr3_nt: TGCGCCAGCAGCTTTGGAGCAGCTAACACTGAAGCTTTCTTT
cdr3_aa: CASSFGAANTEAFF

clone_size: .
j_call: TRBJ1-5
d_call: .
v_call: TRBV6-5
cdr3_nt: TGTGCCAGCAGTTCCCCCCTTCAGCCCCAGCATTTT
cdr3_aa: CASSSPLQPQHF